These 32 T cell receptor beta chains came from one sample sequenced in a study of blood T cell repertoires in COVID-19. Data came from immunoSEQ multiplex PCR; TCRdb stores just in-frame clones and leaves some out. The repertoire holds about 130,000 clones, with about 70% as singletons. Sequencing was done on a sample of peripheral blood. The receptors here all came from a man aged 55-75 years with acute or convalescent COVID-19.

The V and J genes are TRBV11-2 and TRBJ1-2; D unresolved. There are 14 residues in the CDR3. V lost 4 bases and J lost 4, with 13 bases in between. Germline loops: CDR1 SGHAT, CDR2 FQNNGV. As DNA, the CDR3 is TGTGCCAGCAGCTCCACCCGGGATCTCTATGGCTACACCTTC. This codes for CASSSTRDLYGYTF. The whole variable domain, remainder taken from reference TRBV11-2 and TRBJ1-2, is EAGVAQSPRYKIIEKRQSVAFWCNPISGHATLYWYQQILGQGPKLLIQFQNNGVVDDSQLPKDRFSAERLKGVDSTLKIQPAKLEDSAVYLCASSSTRDLYGYTFGSGTRLTVV.

The chain joins TRBV18 to TRBJ2-1, with TRBD1 matching 7 bases. Germline-derived CDR1 and CDR2 are KGHSH and LQKENI. This CDR3 has 14 amino acids. The V and J ends lost 2 bases and 14 bases, in that order; junction bases with no gene match: 12. The CDR3 nucleotides are TGTGCCAGCTCACCAGACAGGGACAATTTAGAGGAGTTCTTC. Translating gives CASSPDRDNLEEFF.

The chain carries TRBV29-1 and TRBJ1-1, with D perhaps matching TRBD1 (6 bases). V was clipped by 5 bases and J by 0 bases, with 19 bases between them. The CDR3 is 16 amino acids. Germline V CDR1 and CDR2: SQVTM, ANQGSEA. CDR3 in amino acids: CSVPGDSGAMNTEAFF. CDR3 DNA sequence: TGCAGCGTTCCAGGAGATTCAGGGGCGATGAACACTGAAGCTTTCTTT.

V and J are TRBV6-1 and TRBJ2-7, with 7 nucleotides matching TRBD1. V shed 2 bases and J 3 bases; nucleotides not matched to a gene: 4. The CDR3 has 14 amino acids. CDR1 MNHNS and CDR2 SASEGT come from the germline V gene. The CDR3 here is CASSEKGQLYEQYF. The CDR3 DNA reads as TGTGCCAGCAGTGAAAAGGGACAGCTCTACGAGCAGTACTTC.

The rearrangement joins TRBV5-1 to TRBJ2-3; D is possibly TRBD2 (8 bases). The length of the CDR3 is 14 residues. Trimming cost V 7 bases and J 3 bases, with 15 bases left between them. Per the germline V gene, CDR1 is SGHRS and CDR2 is YFSETQ. This chain's CDR3 is CASGVAGQTDTQYF. As DNA, the CDR3 is TGCGCCAGCGGGGTAGCGGGACAGACAGATACGCAGTATTTT. Supplemented by reference TRBV5-1 and TRBJ2-3, the full variable domain reads KAGVTQTPRYLIKTRGQQVTLSCSPISGHRSVSWYQQTPGQGLQFLFEYFSETQRNKGNFPGRFSGRQFSNSRSEMNVSTLELGDSALYLCASGVAGQTDTQYFGPGTRLTVL.

The V gene is TRBV27, the J gene TRBJ1-2; D remains unclear. The germline V and J ends were trimmed by 6 bases and 0 bases, with 17 bases remaining between them. Germline-derived CDR1 and CDR2 are MNHEY and SMNVEV (reference sequence). CDR3 length: 16 amino acids. CDR3 sequence (DNA): TGTGCCAGCAGGAGGGCAGGTCCGACTTCTAACTATGGCTACACCTTC. This gives the protein CASRRAGPTSNYGYTF.

The chain is built from TRBV5-1 and TRBJ1-2; 7 bases fit TRBD1. Germline trimming cut 3 bases from V and 8 bases from J; bases unmatched to any gene: 4. CDR1 SGHRS and CDR2 YFSETQ come from the germline V gene. The CDR3 is made up of 12 amino acids. The CDR3 nucleotides are TGCGCCAGCAGCTGGACAGGTCAGGGCTACACCTTC. Encoded protein: CASSWTGQGYTF.

The chain employs TRBV3-1 (or the pseudogene TRBV3-2) and TRBJ2-3; 10 nucleotides agree with TRBD2. Unmatched junction bases numbered 2, after V lost 4 bases and J lost 1 base. The CDR3 spans 15 residues. Germline V gene data show CDR1 as LGHDT and CDR2 as YNNKEL (reference sequence). CDR3 DNA: TGTGCCAGCAGCCGACTAGCGGGTCGCACAGATACGCAGTATTTT. It yields the protein CASSRLAGRTDTQYF.

The chain links TRBV19 to TRBJ2-3, with D possibly being TRBD1 (6 bases). Trimming left V 4 bases short and J 6 bases short, with 14 bases between. Germline values: CDR1 LNHDA, CDR2 SQIVND (reference sequence). There are 14 residues in the CDR3. The CDR3 DNA follows: TGTGCCAGTAGTAATAGAGGGGGAGTGGATACGCAGTATTTT. This sequence encodes CASSNRGGVDTQYF.

The rearrangement links TRBV7-2 to TRBJ2-3; 7 bases align to TRBD2. The V and J ends lost 2 bases and 4 bases, in that order; junction bases with no gene match: 6. The CDR3 extends over 15 amino acids. Germline V gene sequence: CDR1 SGHTA, CDR2 FQGNSA. DNA of the CDR3: TGTGCCAGCAGCTTAATGGGGGGGAGCGCAGATACGCAGTATTTT. Amino acid sequence: CASSLMGGSADTQYF.

The chain uses TRBV2 and TRBJ1-5; D possibly corresponds to TRBD1 (5 bases). The CDR3 loop spans 12 amino acids. Germline assignment: CDR1 SNHLY and CDR2 FYNNEI. Trimming pared 8 bases from V and 4 bases from J, leaving 9 bases between. The CDR3, as DNA: TGTGCCAGCGACAGCCCAAATCAGCCCCAGCATTTT. Translating it yields CASDSPNQPQHF.

This clone was detected once. The chain joins TRBV29-1 to TRBJ2-7, with D maybe TRBD2 (5 bases). The V gene lost 7 bases and the J gene lost 0 bases, with 13 bases spanning the gap. The germline V gene encodes CDR1 SQVTM and CDR2 ANQGSEA. The CDR3 sequence is 13 residues long. CDR3: CSGMFGGSYEQYF. CDR3 in DNA: TGCAGCGGCATGTTTGGAGGCTCCTACGAGCAGTACTTC.

The V gene is TRBV24-1, the J gene TRBJ2-2; D may be TRBD2 (6 bases). The CDR3 contains 16 residues. Germline assignment: CDR1 KGHDR and CDR2 SFDVKD. V was shortened by 7 bases and J by 0 bases, with 14 bases between the two germline ends. The CDR3 here is CATSAEGLTNTGELFF. CDR3 coding DNA: TGTGCCACCAGCGCCGAGGGACTGACGAACACCGGGGAGCTGTTTTTT.

The CDR3 sequence: CASRDRGRPDTEAFF. The CDR3 bases are TGTGCCAGCAGAGACAGGGGGCGTCCGGACACTGAAGCTTTCTTT. J is TRBJ1-1 and V is TRBV6-5; 10 bases map to TRBD1. Germline lookup yields CDR1 MNHEY and CDR2 SVGAGI. This CDR3 contains 15 residues. Germline trimming cut 6 bases from V and 3 bases from J; bases unmatched to any gene: 7.

This chain joins TRBV28 and TRBJ2-2, with a possible D match to TRBD1 (5 bases). The CDR3 extends over 15 amino acids. V was pared by 6 bases and J by 3 bases, with 14 bases between. Germline V gene data show CDR1 as MDHEN and CDR2 as SYDVKM. The CDR3 DNA reads as TGTGCCAGCAGCCCGGACAAAACGTACACCGGGGAGCTGTTTTTT. Protein: CASSPDKTYTGELFF.

This chain links TRBV19 with TRBJ1-4; TRBD1 matches at 8 bases. CDR1 and CDR2 (germline): LNHDA, SQIVND (reference sequence). The V gene end was trimmed by 9 bases and the J gene end by 4 bases; junction bases not matched to a gene: 7. The CDR3 consists of 14 residues. The chain's CDR3 is CASKQGVYNEKLFF. Here the CDR3 DNA reads TGTGCCAGCAAACAGGGGGTTTATAATGAAAAACTGTTTTTT.

This clone showed up just a few times. This rearrangement joins TRBV4-1 to TRBJ1-6; 8 bases are shared with TRBD1. V gave up 4 bases and J gave up 10 bases; unmatched junction bases: 12. Germline V gives CDR1 MGHRA, CDR2 YSYEKL. The CDR3 has 16 residues. CDR3 protein: CASSPFGQGAASPLHF. CDR3 sequence (DNA): TGCGCCAGCAGCCCTTTTGGCCAGGGGGCTGCATCACCCCTCCACTTT.

The CDR3 protein is CASATFRGDTQYF. Here the CDR3 DNA reads TGCGCCAGCGCGACTTTCAGGGGAGATACGCAGTATTTT. The chain combines TRBV4-1 with TRBJ2-3, with D perhaps TRBD1 (6 bases). This CDR3 has 13 amino acids. The germline V gene encodes CDR1 MGHRA and CDR2 YSYEKL. V gave up 8 bases and J gave up 5 bases, with 14 bases separating them.

The rearrangement joins TRBV2 to TRBJ1-5; D might be TRBD1 (5 bases). Germline loops: CDR1 SNHLY, CDR2 FYNNEI. This CDR3 comprises 16 residues. The germline V and J ends were trimmed by 7 bases and 3 bases, with 19 bases remaining between them. DNA of the CDR3: TGTGCCAGCACCTTTCAGGCAGGGCATTACAATCAGCCCCAGCATTTT. Its protein product is CASTFQAGHYNQPQHF. Complete variable domain (other parts from reference TRBV2 and TRBJ1-5): EPEVTQTPSHQVTQMGQEVILRCVPISNHLYFYWYRQILGQKVEFLVSFYNNEISEKSEIFDDQFSVERPDGSNFTLKIRSTKLEDSAMYFCASTFQAGHYNQPQHFGDGTRLSIL.

There are a few counts of this clone. The chain links TRBV4-1 to TRBJ2-3; maybe TRBD2 (6 bases). Germline values: CDR1 MGHRA, CDR2 YSYEKL. Trimming took 1 base from V and 6 from J, leaving 23 bases between them. CDR3 length: 18 residues. CDR3: CASSQGFRESAQVDTQYF. The CDR3 DNA sequence: TGCGCCAGCAGCCAAGGTTTCCGGGAGTCGGCGCAGGTCGATACGCAGTATTTT.

This clone came up many times. The CDR3 sequence: CASSFTQRDGYTF. The CDR3 DNA reads TGTGCCAGCAGCTTTACGCAAAGAGATGGCTACACCTTC. This chain joins TRBV7-9 and TRBJ1-2; no reliable D call. V was trimmed by 3 bases and J by 6 bases, leaving 11 bases between them. The germline V gene has CDR1 SEHNR and CDR2 FQNEAQ (reference sequence). There are 13 residues in the CDR3. The variable domain in full, completed from reference TRBV7-9 and TRBJ1-2, reads DTGVSQNPRHKITKRGQNVTFRCDPISEHNRLYWYRQTLGQGPEFLTYFQNEAQLEKSRLLSDRFSAERPKGSFSTLEIQRTEQGDSAMYLCASSFTQRDGYTFGSGTRLTVV.

V usage is TRBV3-1 (or the pseudogene TRBV3-2) and J usage is TRBJ2-4, with D perhaps matching TRBD1 (5 bases). The CDR3 spans 16 residues. In germline, CDR1 is LGHDT, CDR2 YNNKEL (reference sequence). The V and J ends lost 2 bases and 0 bases respectively, with 11 bases between them. CDR3 nucleotides: TGTGCCAGCAGCCAATCGGACACCTTAGCCAAAAACATTCAGTACTTC. This encodes CASSQSDTLAKNIQYF.

This clone turned up a few times. The genes are TRBV5-6 and TRBJ1-2; 8 bases fit TRBD1. Per germline, CDR1 SGHDT and CDR2 YYEEEE. The CDR3 consists of 13 residues. V dropped 4 bases and J dropped 8; count of bases not matched to a gene: 7. The CDR3: CASSRGQGGGYTF. The CDR3 nucleotides read TGTGCCAGCAGCAGAGGACAGGGTGGCGGCTACACCTTC.

The genes are TRBV3-1 (or the pseudogene TRBV3-2) and TRBJ1-1; 10 bases match TRBD1. CDR1 is LGHDT and CDR2 is YNNKEL in the germline V gene (reference sequence). This CDR3 is built from 16 residues. V lost 1 base and J lost 4; bases outside the gene matches: 6. The CDR3 here is CASSQGGQGLITEAFF. The CDR3, as DNA: TGTGCCAGCAGCCAAGGGGGACAGGGGTTAATCACTGAAGCTTTCTTT.

This rearrangement joins TRBV19 to TRBJ2-7; 8 bases align to TRBD2. The CDR3 extends over 16 amino acids. The ends lost 8 bases at V and 5 bases at J; junction bases unmatched: 17. The V gene's germline CDR1 is LNHDA and CDR2 SQIVND (reference sequence). The chain's CDR3 is CASSLLLSGESHEQYF. In nucleotides, the CDR3 is TGTGCCAGTTCTCTCTTGCTTAGCGGGGAATCCCACGAGCAGTACTTC.

The rearrangement uses TRBV23-1 and TRBJ1-5, with a weak D call TRBD1 (5 bases). TRBV23-1 falls under the ORF class, with uncertain function. The ends were cut back, 4 bases at V and 7 bases at J, with 20 bases in the middle. The CDR3 runs 16 residues. The CDR3 protein is CASSLGGGAGGQPQHF. The CDR3 DNA reads TGCGCCAGCAGTCTCGGCGGAGGGGCCGGTGGACAGCCCCAGCATTTT.

The V call is TRBV18, the J call TRBJ2-1; TRBD2 aligns across 12 bases. CDR3 length: 15 amino acids. Germline values: CDR1 KGHSH, CDR2 LQKENI. The V and J ends lost 1 base and 5 bases, in that order; junction bases with no gene match: 0. This CDR3 reads CASSPRTSGDNEQFF. The CDR3 nucleotides are TGTGCCAGCTCACCACGGACTAGCGGGGACAATGAGCAGTTCTTC. Looking up the rest from reference TRBV18 and TRBJ2-1 gives the full variable domain: NAGVMQNPRHLVRRRGQEARLRCSPMKGHSHVYWYRQLPEEGLKFMVYLQKENIIDESGMPKERFSAEFPKEGPSILRIQQVVRGDSAAYFCASSPRTSGDNEQFFGPGTRLTVL.

The chain is built from TRBV5-1 and TRBJ1-1, with 10 bases lining up with TRBD1. The CDR3 contains 14 residues. CDR1 is SGHRS, CDR2 YFSETQ, per germline. With V trimmed by 5 bases and J by 7 bases, 8 bases remained unmatched. CDR3 region: CASSHTDRGDEAFF. In nucleotides, the CDR3 is TGCGCCAGCAGTCATACGGACAGGGGGGATGAAGCTTTCTTT.

The sample holds one count of this clone. J is TRBJ2-3 and V is TRBV11-2; 10 nucleotides align to TRBD2. CDR1 is SGHAT and CDR2 is FQNNGV in the germline V gene. V lost 5 bases, J lost 2 bases, and 7 bases stayed unmatched. This CDR3 comprises 16 residues. CDR3 amino acids: CASSTRTSGVTDTQYF. In DNA, the CDR3 is TGTGCCAGCAGCACAAGAACTAGCGGGGTCACAGATACGCAGTATTTT.

The rearrangement joins TRBV14 to TRBJ1-1; perhaps TRBD1 as D (6 bases). Germline CDR1 SGHDN, CDR2 FVKESK. This CDR3 region has 14 residues. Trimming shortened V by 4 bases and J by 6 bases, and 15 bases separated the two germline ends. CDR3 in amino acids: CASSPLTGLAEAFF. The CDR3, as DNA: TGTGCCAGCAGCCCGTTAACAGGGCTGGCTGAAGCTTTCTTT. Full variable domain (outside the CDR3, taken from reference TRBV14 and TRBJ1-1): EAGVTQFPSHSVIEKGQTVTLRCDPISGHDNLYWYRRVMGKEIKFLLHFVKESKQDESGMPNNRFLAERTGGTYSTLKVQPAELEDSGVYFCASSPLTGLAEAFFGQGTRLTVV.

The V gene is TRBV5-5, the J gene TRBJ2-7; tentative D call: TRBD1 (6 bases). V lost 6 bases and J 9 bases, leaving 22 bases between the germline ends. Germline values: CDR1 SGHKS, CDR2 YYEKEE (reference sequence). This CDR3 spans 14 amino acids. DNA for the CDR3: TGTGCCAGCACGAATCCAACAGGGAGAAGGGCGCAGTACTTC. It yields the protein CASTNPTGRRAQYF.

This clone was observed a few times. The V call is TRBV11-2, the J call TRBJ2-2; TRBD2 matches at 8 bases. V was clipped by 5 bases and J by 6 bases; unmatched bases: 8. Per germline, CDR1 SGHAT and CDR2 FQNNGV. This CDR3 comprises 15 residues. Here the CDR3 DNA reads TGTGCCAGCAGCCCGACGCGGGGACTAGCCGGGGAGCTGTTTTTT. This encodes CASSPTRGLAGELFF.